This T cell receptor beta chain was recorded in a study of OX40 agonist ivuxolimab in advanced cancers. With baseline, cycle 4 day 1, and cycle 7 day 1 as timepoints, blood was sampled. The CDR3 runs 14 residues. The V gene end was trimmed by 3 bases and the J gene end by 10 bases; junction bases not matched to a gene: 9. Germline values: CDR1 SGHDT, CDR2 YYEEEE. Repertoires were generated with immunoSEQ multiplex PCR, while TCRdb's copy carries only in-frame clones and drops some. The sample includes over 25,000 clones, around four fifths of them seen just once. This clonotype was obtained from an adult with an advanced solid tumor such as melanoma, head and neck, liver or kidney cancer. The sequenced sample was CD4+ or CD8+ T cells sorted from blood, obtained in a trial of the OX40 agonist ivuxolimab. The V and J genes are TRBV5-6 and TRBJ1-1; 10 bases match TRBD1. CDR3 DNA sequence: TGTGCCAGCAGCTCGGTGACAGGGGGCTCGGGAGCTTTCTTT. It yields the protein CASSSVTGGSGAFF.